This TCR beta chain was found in a study of glioma-infiltrating T cells after dendritic cell vaccination. Turning to the study itself: Patients received three intradermal dendritic cell vaccine injections at biweekly intervals.

TCRB CDR3 was amplified from 2 ug genomic DNA or less. The primer mix had 60 V beta and 13 J beta primers. Using immunoSEQ multiplex PCR, the repertoire was profiled, and TCRdb retains in-frame clones only, with some absent. The sample records some 24,000 clones, nearly 90% being singletons. Sample time point: after dendritic cell vaccination, including at tumor progression/relapse. Before vaccination, two weeks after the third vaccination, and at progression, PBMC were collected. This CDR3 contains 11 residues. V lost 5 bases, J lost 13 bases, and 1 base stayed unmatched. Germline V gives CDR1 SGHAT, CDR2 FQNNGV.

The gene calls are TRBV11-2 and TRBJ1-6; 8 nucleotides match TRBD1. Sample: blood, taken after dendritic cell vaccination. The sequence derives from a human donor with glioblastoma. CDR3: CASSRTGPLHF. The DNA of the CDR3 is TGTGCCAGCAGCCGGACAGGGCCCCTCCACTTT.